Shown below are 22 T cell receptor beta chains from a single sample sequenced in a study of cytomegalovirus exposure and HLA in healthy donors (dated by TCRdb to about 2017). Libraries were constructed by the immunoSEQ multiplex PCR assay. A mixture of 60 forward primers for TCR Vbeta segments and 13 reverse primers for TCR Jbeta segments was used in the multiplex PCR. Here the immuneACCESS table is served through TCRdb, limited to in-frame sequences with V and J called. Missing clones are a known gap in these copies; in checked studies unresolved V genes cover under half, and the rest lacks a known reason. The sample data list 200,000 to 250,000 clones, and roughly 78% of these were observed just once. The ten largest clones take up about 0.47% of the sample. The sequenced sample was PBMCs. These receptors were taken from a boy younger than 18 in good health and CMV-seronegative.

V is TRBV27 and J is TRBJ1-2; 7 positions agree with TRBD1. CDR1 is MNHEY, CDR2 SMNVEV, per germline (reference sequence). V trimming: 8 bases; J trimming: 4 bases; junction bases outside the gene matches: 7. The CDR3 consists of 13 residues. The CDR3 spells CASGRDRFYGYTF. In DNA, the CDR3 is TGTGCCAGCGGCCGGGACAGATTCTATGGCTACACCTTC.

This clone has only a few counts. The V call is TRBV6-5, the J call TRBJ1-1; D is possibly TRBD1 (5 bases). Germline lookup yields CDR1 MNHEY and CDR2 SVGAGI. The CDR3 is 14 amino acids. The germline V and J ends were trimmed by 2 bases and 0 bases, with 7 bases remaining between them. This CDR3 reads CASSYGGVNTEAFF. CDR3 DNA sequence: TGTGCCAGCAGTTACGGAGGGGTGAACACTGAAGCTTTCTTT.

The genes are TRBV30 and TRBJ2-1, with 11 nucleotides matching TRBD2. The V gene's germline CDR1 is GTSNPN and CDR2 SVGIG (reference sequence). This CDR3 contains 14 residues. V lost 0 bases to trimming and J lost 10 bases; unmatched junction nucleotides: 5. DNA for the CDR3: TGTGCCTGGAGTGTAGTACTAGCGGGAGCAGAGCAGTTCTTC. Its protein is CAWSVVLAGAEQFF.

The sample holds one count of this clone. V and J are TRBV6-6 and TRBJ1-2; D might be TRBD1 (6 bases). Germline CDR1 reads MNHNY; CDR2 reads SVGAGI (reference sequence). CDR3 size: 16 residues. The V gene lost 2 bases and the J gene lost 6 bases, with 19 bases spanning the gap. In DNA, the CDR3 is TGTGCCAGCAGTTACCGTCCCCAGGGGAACCTTGATGGCTACACCTTC. It translates to CASSYRPQGNLDGYTF.

The J gene is TRBJ2-7, the V gene TRBV7-9, with D hard to call. The CDR3 consists of 16 residues. Trimming cost V 0 bases and J 6 bases, with 18 bases left between them. Per germline, CDR1 SEHNR and CDR2 FQNEAQ (reference sequence). DNA for the CDR3: TGTGCCAGCAGCTTAGCTCTTGCGGCACGTCCGTCCGAGCAGTACTTC. Its protein is CASSLALAARPSEQYF.

The CDR3 DNA sequence: TGTGCCAGCCCTACAGGGGGCAATGAGCAGTTCTTC. It translates to CASPTGGNEQFF. The chain carries TRBV2 and TRBJ2-1; 8 nucleotides match TRBD1. The V gene end was trimmed by 8 bases and the J gene end by 6 bases; junction bases not matched to a gene: 3. Germline CDR1 reads SNHLY; CDR2 reads FYNNEI. The CDR3 is 12 amino acids.

The chain uses TRBV2 and TRBJ1-5; D unresolved. CDR1 SNHLY and CDR2 FYNNEI come from the germline V gene. The V and J ends lost 3 bases and 6 bases respectively, with 12 bases between them. CDR3 length: 14 residues. This CDR3 is CASSDRRVGQPQHF. In nucleotides, the CDR3 is TGTGCCAGCAGTGACCGGAGGGTTGGTCAGCCCCAGCATTTT.

This chain uses TRBV27 with TRBJ2-1, with 7 bases fitting TRBD2. V was pared by 6 bases and J by 4 bases, with 12 bases of the junction left unmatched. The CDR3 runs to 16 residues. Germline V gene sequence: CDR1 MNHEY, CDR2 SMNVEV (reference sequence). CDR3 in DNA: TGTGCCAGCAGCCCGAACTCCGGGACTATTTACAATGAGCAGTTCTTC. Translated: CASSPNSGTIYNEQFF.

This chain links TRBV5-1 with TRBJ2-5, with a weak D call TRBD2 (5 bases). Per the germline V gene, CDR1 is SGHRS and CDR2 is YFSETQ. The V and J ends lost 0 bases and 5 bases respectively, with 11 bases between them. This CDR3 is built from 14 residues. The CDR3 DNA sequence: TGCGCCAGCAGCTTGGAGGCTAGCCCCGAGACCCAGTACTTC. It is translated as CASSLEASPETQYF.

This clone was detected only once. The V call is TRBV5-1, the J call TRBJ1-1, with a possible D match to TRBD1 (5 bases). Germline lookup yields CDR1 SGHRS and CDR2 YFSETQ. The CDR3 sequence is 15 residues long. Trimming pared 0 bases from V and 2 bases from J, leaving 11 bases between. In DNA form, the CDR3 reads TGCGCCAGCAGCTTGGCCAGACAGCCAAACACTGAAGCTTTCTTT. As protein: CASSLARQPNTEAFF.

This chain joins TRBV2 and TRBJ1-2; D not certain. This CDR3 has 12 amino acids. The germline gives CDR1 SNHLY, CDR2 FYNNEI. V was clipped by 8 bases and J by 7 bases, with 14 bases between them. DNA of the CDR3: TGTGCCAGCGCGGCCGGGGTCAGTGGCTACACCTTC. Its translation is CASAAGVSGYTF.

The chain has TRBV11-3 and TRBJ2-5; TRBD2 agrees at 10 bases. CDR1 SGHNT and CDR2 YENEEA come from the germline V gene. Losses at the gene ends were 7 bases for V and 5 bases for J; bases not matched to a gene: 10. This CDR3 comprises 15 residues. The CDR3 loop reads CASTQAGGRVETQYF. CDR3 DNA: TGTGCCAGCACCCAAGCGGGGGGGCGGGTGGAGACCCAGTACTTC.

The chain links TRBV19 to TRBJ2-5, with TRBD1 matching over 7 bases. CDR1 and CDR2 (germline): LNHDA, SQIVND (reference sequence). After removal of 5 bases from V and 5 bases from J, the junction contained 11 bases not matched to a gene. This CDR3 spans 15 amino acids. The CDR3 here is CASSPLTGFGETQYF. The CDR3 DNA reads TGTGCCAGTAGTCCATTGACAGGGTTTGGGGAGACCCAGTACTTC.

The V gene is TRBV19, the J gene TRBJ1-4, with D possibly matching TRBD1 (6 bases). Trimming cost V 6 bases and J 0 bases, with 26 bases left between them. The CDR3 covers 20 residues. Germline V gene lookup returns CDR1 LNHDA and CDR2 SQIVND (reference sequence). The CDR3 region is CASRRGGVPRSRATNEKLFF. Here the CDR3 DNA reads TGTGCCAGTAGGAGGGGGGGGGTGCCGCGGAGCCGGGCAACTAATGAAAAACTGTTTTTT.

This rearrangement joins TRBV6-1 to TRBJ1-4; 9 nucleotides match TRBD1. Unmatched junction bases numbered 7, after V lost 8 bases and J lost 3 bases. The CDR3 sequence is 15 residues long. Germline V CDR1 and CDR2: MNHNS, SASEGT. CDR3 residues: CASVYRGQANEKLFF. The CDR3 nucleotides read TGTGCCAGCGTATACAGGGGGCAGGCTAATGAAAAACTGTTTTTT.

The chain has TRBV5-1 and TRBJ2-1, with 12 bases aligning to TRBD2. The CDR3 extends over 18 amino acids. V shed 0 bases, J shed 3 bases, and the junction held 7 bases outside the gene matches. Germline CDR1 reads SGHRS; CDR2 reads YFSETQ. The CDR3 bases are TGCGCCAGCAGCTTGGACCGTCCGACTAGCGGGAGCTACAATGAGCAGTTCTTC. As protein: CASSLDRPTSGSYNEQFF.

This clone was counted a few times. The chain carries TRBV5-4 and TRBJ1-1; the D gene is possibly TRBD1 (5 bases). The germline V gene encodes CDR1 SGHNT and CDR2 YYREEE (reference sequence). The CDR3 totals 14 residues. V was pared by 2 bases and J by 1 base, with 9 bases between. The CDR3 reads CASSFTTGNTEAFF. The CDR3 DNA sequence: TGTGCCAGCAGCTTCACCACAGGGAACACTGAAGCTTTCTTT.

There are a few counts of this clone. The chain is built from TRBV5-1 and TRBJ2-5; 7 positions agree with TRBD1. Germline CDR1 is SGHRS and CDR2 is YFSETQ. The CDR3 runs to 13 residues. The V segment lost 4 bases and the J segment 3 bases; nucleotides outside the gene matches: 3. As DNA, the CDR3 is TGCGCCAGCAGCATGGGACAGAAAGAGACCCAGTACTTC. Its protein product is CASSMGQKETQYF.

This clone was recorded a few times. This chain uses TRBV5-4 with TRBJ2-5, with 8 bases that match TRBD1. Trimming removed 4 bases from V and 4 bases from J; junction bases left unmatched: 6. CDR3 length: 14 residues. Germline V gives CDR1 SGHNT, CDR2 YYREEE (reference sequence). For the CDR3, the DNA is TGTGCCAGCAGCCGAGGACAGGGCGGAGAGACCCAGTACTTC. Its translation is CASSRGQGGETQYF.

V gene TRBV2 combines with J gene TRBJ1-2, with D uncertain. In germline, CDR1 is SNHLY, CDR2 FYNNEI. Trimming stripped 3 bases from V and 4 bases from J, with 21 bases between. The CDR3 covers 17 residues. CDR3 protein: CASSDWRGQFTSYGYTF. Written as DNA, the CDR3 is TGTGCCAGCAGTGATTGGCGAGGGCAGTTTACTAGCTATGGCTACACCTTC.

The chain joins TRBV27 to TRBJ2-7; a possible D gene is TRBD1 (5 bases). The length of the CDR3 is 15 residues. Trimming removed 3 bases at V and 5 bases at J, with 17 bases between. CDR1 is MNHEY, CDR2 SMNVEV, per germline (reference sequence). The CDR3 nucleotides are TGTGCCAGCAGTTTCATCCCAGGGCCTTCGAACGAGCAGTACTTC. This translates into CASSFIPGPSNEQYF.

This CDR3 is CASRALRDRVGEQYF. The DNA for the CDR3 is TGCGCCAGCCGAGCTTTGCGGGACAGGGTAGGCGAGCAGTACTTC. The chain employs TRBV5-1 and TRBJ2-7; 9 positions agree with TRBD1. The V segment lost 7 bases and the J segment 6 bases; nucleotides outside the gene matches: 14. Looked up from germline, CDR1 is SGHRS and CDR2 is YFSETQ. The CDR3 has 15 residues.